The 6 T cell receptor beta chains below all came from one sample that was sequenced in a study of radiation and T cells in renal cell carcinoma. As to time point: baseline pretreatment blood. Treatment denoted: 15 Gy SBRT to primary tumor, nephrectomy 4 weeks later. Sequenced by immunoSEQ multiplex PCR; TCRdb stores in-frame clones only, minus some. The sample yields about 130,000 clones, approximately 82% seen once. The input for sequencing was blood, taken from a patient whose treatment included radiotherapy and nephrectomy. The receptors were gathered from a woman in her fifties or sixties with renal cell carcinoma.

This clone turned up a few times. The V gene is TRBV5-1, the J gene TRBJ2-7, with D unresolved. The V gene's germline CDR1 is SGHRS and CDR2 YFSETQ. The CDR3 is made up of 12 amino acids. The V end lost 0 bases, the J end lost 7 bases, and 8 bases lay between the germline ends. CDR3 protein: CASSLEGWEQYF. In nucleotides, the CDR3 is TGCGCCAGCAGCTTGGAGGGTTGGGAGCAGTACTTC.

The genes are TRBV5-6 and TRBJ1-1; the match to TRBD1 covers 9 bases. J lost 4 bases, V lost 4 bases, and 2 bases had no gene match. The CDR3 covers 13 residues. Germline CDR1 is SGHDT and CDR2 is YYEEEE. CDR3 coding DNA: TGTGCCAGCAGCAAGGACAGGGGCACTGAAGCTTTCTTT. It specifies CASSKDRGTEAFF. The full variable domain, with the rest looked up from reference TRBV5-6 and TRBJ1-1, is DAGVTQSPTHLIKTRGQQVTLRCSPKSGHDTVSWYQQALGQGPQFIFQYYEEEERQRGNFPDRFSGHQFPNYSSELNVNALLLGDSALYLCASSKDRGTEAFFGQGTRLTVV.

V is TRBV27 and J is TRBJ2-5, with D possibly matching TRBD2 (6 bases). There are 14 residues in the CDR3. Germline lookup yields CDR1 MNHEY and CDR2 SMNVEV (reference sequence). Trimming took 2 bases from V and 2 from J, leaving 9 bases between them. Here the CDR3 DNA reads TGTGCCAGCAGTTTAGTAGGGACTCAAGAGACCCAGTACTTC. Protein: CASSLVGTQETQYF.

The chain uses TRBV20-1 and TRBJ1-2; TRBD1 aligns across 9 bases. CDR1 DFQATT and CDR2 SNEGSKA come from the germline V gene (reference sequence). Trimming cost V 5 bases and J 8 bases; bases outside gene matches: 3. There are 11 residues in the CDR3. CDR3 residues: CSAGTGIGYTF. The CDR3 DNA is TGCAGTGCTGGGACAGGGATAGGCTACACCTTC.

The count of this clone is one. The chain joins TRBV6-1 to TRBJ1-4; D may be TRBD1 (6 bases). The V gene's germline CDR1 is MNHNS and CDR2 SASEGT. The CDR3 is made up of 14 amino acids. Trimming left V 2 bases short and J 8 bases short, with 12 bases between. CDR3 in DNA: TGTGCCAGCAGTGAAAAGGGGGGAGTAGAAAAACTGTTTTTT. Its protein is CASSEKGGVEKLFF.

CDR3 DNA: TGTGCCAGTAGTATAGGACAGGCTGACAGTGAAGCTTTCTTT. This gives the protein CASSIGQADSEAFF. The genes are TRBV19 and TRBJ1-1; possible D gene TRBD1, 6 bases. This CDR3 is 14 amino acids long. In germline, CDR1 is LNHDA, CDR2 SQIVND (reference sequence). The V end lost 1 base, the J end lost 7 bases, and 13 bases lay between the germline ends.